The TCR beta chain described here comes from a study of shared clonotypes between healthy human individuals (dated by TCRdb to the early 2020s). The study in broad terms: The cohort included three men and a couple of women between 18 and 49 years of age. Blood TCR repertoires of about five healthy adults were deeply sequenced to estimate repertoire size and the extent of clonotype sharing between individuals. Libraries were prepared and TCR repertoires were sequenced by different laboratories using diverse techniques, in order to increase sequencing depth and limit assay-specific biases. For each donor, CD4 naive and CD4 memory were each run on three plates, CD8 naive on two plates, and CD8 memory on one plate. Between about 0.8 and 9 billion PBMCs per donor were obtained by leukapheresis.

Overall study outcomes, separate from this receptor: Across several donors, 4.5% to 6.5% of naive CD4, 3% to 4% of naive CD8, 2.3% of memory CD4, and about 0.4% of memory CD8 clonotypes were shared. Sampling was limited to blood, and TCR repertoires in tissue likely differ from TCR repertoires in blood. Estimated clonotype richness was generally larger for naive than for memory subsets. Incomplete sequencing was indicated by rarefaction of sorted-subset datasets, despite the large sequencing depth. Based on pairwise subsampling, the degree of clonotype sharing among donors was expected to be affected by sequencing depth. Clonotypes shared by all four sorted-subset donors showed higher generation probabilities than non-shared clonotypes. Because the study included a small number of donors, the genetic and exposure-history diversity represented was limited.

The donors were healthy, HIV-negative adults who had no recently reported acute infections or vaccinations. Every donor was a Caucasian adult living in Nashville, Tennessee, USA. CD4+ T cells were enriched through magnetic negative selection, after which naive cells were positively selected on CD45RA and the remaining negative fraction served as the memory subset. Blood was collected by leukapheresis, and PBMCs were isolated by Ficoll-Histopaque density gradient centrifugation and then cryopreserved in liquid nitrogen vapor phase. Analytical flow cytometry was used to check the purity and quantity of every magnetically sorted T cell population. From each sorted fraction, genomic DNA was isolated and quantified by UV absorbance on a Nanodrop 2000c. The CDR3 sequence holds 17 residues, the cysteine and phenylalanine included. Of the read, only the CDR3 DNA is kept; its 51 bases are in frame from base 1. V lost 0 bases and J lost 2 bases; the stretch between them is 14 bases long. From a lookup of the germline V gene, CDR1 and CDR2 are SGHVS and FQNEAQ.

This clone was seen a few times. Its antigen specificity is not known. Base qualities are missing; no much larger clone stands one base away. Using the deep immunoSEQ assay, TCR CDR3 regions were amplified from genomic DNA by multiplex PCR. Extracted genomic DNA from each cell subset was distributed evenly across all wells of several immunoSEQ 96-well plates, and each plate was treated as a replicate. For sorted subsets, 200 ng of genomic DNA, equivalent to roughly 30,000 T cell genomes, went into each replicate PCR. The purified libraries were quantified using a Qubit 3.0 fluorometer, sized with a Bioanalyzer 2100, and then quantified again using the KAPA Library Quantification kit. Every immunoSEQ 96-well plate was sequenced on a separate single-read 150-cycle Illumina NextSeq 550 flow cell. Per the source publication's procedure: Because the immunoSEQ output held only junctional sequences and lacked quality scores, the filtering could not match the filtering applied to full-length reads. Sequences were annotated with PyIR, a Python wrapper for IgBLAST v1.9, and V/J genes and CDR3 were assigned using IMGT germline references. Reads were removed for weak V/J assignments (E-value above 1e-6), missing CDR3, stop codons, out-of-frame junctions, or ambiguous translated residues. A V3J clonotype was defined by an identical inferred V gene, J gene, and CDR3 amino acid sequence. Percentage overlap between repertoires was computed as shared unique clonotypes divided by the size of the smaller repertoire. Repertoire richness was assessed with RTK rarefaction, the Chao1 estimator, and Recon v2.1 estimates of unobserved clonotypes. Generation probabilities for all TCRbeta clonotypes obtained by the gDNA method from a few donors were computed using OLGA. The table was pulled from immuneACCESS by TCRdb, which kept in-frame rearrangements only. Such tables lose some clones; where checked, under half of the loss comes from unresolved V genes, and the rest has no known cause. V and J calls and clone size come straight from that table; D and trimming were deduced from the DNA. In all, the sample holds approximately 1,000,000 clones, and about 80% of those were seen once. The ten largest account for more than 0.45% of the sample.

Source material: memory CD4+ T cells from PBMCs. The label giving this sample's cell subset or site can be read as: CD45RA-negative fraction. The chain is assembled from TRBV7-8 and TRBJ1-5; D gene: possibly TRBD1, on 5 matching bases. This receptor was obtained from a man aged 18-30 years in good health. Some clones in this sample may be carry-over from other donors' samples. CDR3 reads: CASSLAHGGAGNQPQHF. The DNA sequence is given as TGTGCCAGCAGCTTAGCGCACGGGGGTGCGGGCAATCAGCCCCAGCATTTT.